A selection of T cell receptor beta chains follows, all from one sample in a study of CD8 T cells in Susac syndrome. Using its own MiXCR run on the immunoSEQ multiplex PCR reads, TCRdb lists one record per CDR3 protein. Of 250,000 to 300,000 distinct CDR3 sequences listed, about 85% are singletons. The material sequenced was CD8+ T cells from PBMCs. The receptors come from a human donor with multiple sclerosis. Both conserved end residues are trimmed from each CDR3. Each record gives: V gene, J gene, CDR3 protein.

v_gene: TRBV11-2
j_gene: TRBJ2-1
CDR3aa: ASSLVLANNEQF

v_gene: TRBV13
j_gene: TRBJ2-7
CDR3aa: ASSPTGNPYEQY

v_gene: TRBV6-1
j_gene: TRBJ2-1
CDR3aa: ASSISGSTYNEQF

v_gene: TRBV7-8
j_gene: TRBJ1-2
CDR3aa: ASSPITDRGLYGYT

v_gene: TRBV15
j_gene: TRBJ2-1
CDR3aa: ATSRELSRDFHNEQF

v_gene: TRBV23-1
j_gene: TRBJ1-2
CDR3aa: ASSQSREGYT

v_gene: TRBV20-1
j_gene: TRBJ1-1
CDR3aa: SEAMNTEAF

v_gene: TRBV7-2
j_gene: TRBJ2-1
CDR3aa: ASSLGQYEQF

v_gene: TRBV9
j_gene: TRBJ2-7
CDR3aa: ASSVGDRVHEQY

v_gene: TRBV9
j_gene: TRBJ2-3
CDR3aa: ASSARPVLSTDTQY

v_gene: TRBV7-3
j_gene: TRBJ2-3
CDR3aa: ASSTSLKSTDTQY

v_gene: TRBV7-9
j_gene: TRBJ2-1
CDR3aa: ASSGTPSYNEQF

v_gene: TRBV7-9
j_gene: TRBJ2-5
CDR3aa: ASSRGTSGRALETQY

v_gene: TRBV7-9
j_gene: TRBJ2-5
CDR3aa: ASSLARLEETQY

v_gene: TRBV28
j_gene: TRBJ2-5
CDR3aa: ASSLFPEGEGAQY

v_gene: TRBV9
j_gene: TRBJ2-7
CDR3aa: ASSVASGTGFYEQY

v_gene: TRBV6-7
j_gene: TRBJ2-7
CDR3aa: ATDCPYEQY

v_gene: TRBV9
j_gene: TRBJ2-7
CDR3aa: ASSVDGARYEQY

v_gene: TRBV10-3
j_gene: TRBJ2-7
CDR3aa: AISDPDRGQREQY

v_gene: TRBV2
j_gene: TRBJ2-5
CDR3aa: ASSEARGSRETQY

v_gene: TRBV11-2
j_gene: TRBJ2-7
CDR3aa: ASSPTRTKYEQY

v_gene: TRBV27
j_gene: TRBJ1-1
CDR3aa: ASSTGMNTEAF

v_gene: TRBV6-1
j_gene: TRBJ2-3
CDR3aa: ASSRYTSTDTQY

v_gene: TRBV30
j_gene: TRBJ2-3
CDR3aa: AWSVVGVGDTQY

v_gene: TRBV7-2
j_gene: TRBJ1-1
CDR3aa: ASIQTAEAF

v_gene: TRBV28
j_gene: TRBJ1-1
CDR3aa: ASSLQGGAEAF

v_gene: TRBV6-5
j_gene: TRBJ2-7
CDR3aa: ASKEGPPYEQY

v_gene: TRBV11-2
j_gene: TRBJ2-2
CDR3aa: ASSRFPEGRSGNTGELF

v_gene: TRBV27
j_gene: TRBJ2-7
CDR3aa: ASSLTGLGEQY

v_gene: TRBV4-1
j_gene: TRBJ2-3
CDR3aa: ASSHLADTQY

v_gene: TRBV7-8
j_gene: TRBJ1-4
CDR3aa: ASGRRGQRVEKLF

v_gene: TRBV19
j_gene: TRBJ2-1
CDR3aa: ASSIDREVYNEQF

v_gene: TRBV7-9
j_gene: TRBJ1-5
CDR3aa: ASSLDREEDQPQH

v_gene: TRBV9
j_gene: TRBJ2-7
CDR3aa: ASSVESGSVYEQY

v_gene: TRBV28
j_gene: TRBJ1-1
CDR3aa: ASTSIRAGTEAF

v_gene: TRBV20-1
j_gene: TRBJ1-4
CDR3aa: SAPRGKLF

v_gene: TRBV10-3
j_gene: TRBJ2-7
CDR3aa: AIRGSGRANEQY